What follows is one T cell receptor beta chain and its context. Its antigen remains unknown. These data come from a study of cytomegalovirus exposure and HLA in healthy donors. J lost 6 bases, V lost 2 bases, and 3 bases had no gene match. The CDR3 covers 13 residues. The germline gives CDR1 SGHVS, CDR2 FQNEAQ. The PCR ran on 60 Vbeta and 13 Jbeta primers. Assay: immunoSEQ multiplex PCR; the TCRdb copy retains only in-frame clones and omits some. The repertoire has roughly 150,000 clones, about 80% of them found once; the top ten carry around 0.7%. Overall study findings and caveats: In a later analysis, HLA-associated TCR beta chains were more clonally expanded than equally common others. According to the study, roughly 160 TCR beta chains were cytomegalovirus-associated.

The J gene is TRBJ2-7, the V gene TRBV7-8, with 8 bases matching TRBD1. The sequencing input was PBMCs. This sequence was found in a male donor in good health and CMV-seronegative. The CDR3 DNA is TGTGCCAGCAGCTTACGGACAGGGCTCGAGCAGTACTTC. Amino acid sequence: CASSLRTGLEQYF.